This T cell receptor beta chain was sequenced during a study of blood T cells in healthy people across ages. A second about 7 to 11 cycle PCR used barcoded and J-beta primers. Each sample yielded at least 2.5 million CDR3-containing paired-end reads. TCRdb redid the calling of the 5' RACE reads with MiXCR, one entry per CDR3 protein. The sample holds fewer than 1.5 million distinct CDR3 sequences, around two fifths seen once. Healthy Caucasians from Russia aged 6 to 90 served as donors. Findings and limits, study-wide: Diversity was estimated from one million T cells, and these estimates were considered underestimates.

This clonotype was observed a handful of times. Its antigen is unknown. The sequencing input was blood. This sequence originates from a woman aged 18-35 years in good health.

The CDR3 bases are TGTGCCAGCAGCCCCGCGGGCGGGGGTGACACAGATACGCAGTATTTT. It is translated as CASSPAGGGDTDTQYF. This chain connects TRBV4-2 to TRBJ2-3, with TRBD2 matching over 7 bases. Germline CDR1 is LGHNA and CDR2 is YNFKEQ. The CDR3 covers 16 residues. The V segment lost 4 bases and the J segment 2 bases; nucleotides outside the gene matches: 9.